This T cell receptor (beta chain) appears in the sequencing data of a study of T cell responses to AZD1222 COVID-19 vaccine. General observations from the study: Breadth and depth of Spike-specific TCRs rose after two AZD1222 doses.

Profiled with immunoSEQ multiplex PCR; TCRdb holds only in-frame clones, not every one. The sample consists of some 150,000 clones, 82% of them appearing once. This clone was recorded only once. Its specificity is unknown. The source was peripheral blood, collected on day 0 of MenACWY control vaccination. This clonotype was obtained from an adult in good health.

CDR3 amino acids: CASSPQGHGSNQPQHF. As DNA, the CDR3 is TGTGCCAGCTCACCCCAGGGGCACGGTAGCAATCAGCCCCAGCATTTT. The chain is built from TRBV18 and TRBJ1-5; tentatively, D is TRBD1 (6 bases). Germline lookup yields CDR1 KGHSH and CDR2 LQKENI. The CDR3 length is 16 residues. Trimming shortened V by 3 bases and J by 0 bases, and 12 bases separated the two germline ends.